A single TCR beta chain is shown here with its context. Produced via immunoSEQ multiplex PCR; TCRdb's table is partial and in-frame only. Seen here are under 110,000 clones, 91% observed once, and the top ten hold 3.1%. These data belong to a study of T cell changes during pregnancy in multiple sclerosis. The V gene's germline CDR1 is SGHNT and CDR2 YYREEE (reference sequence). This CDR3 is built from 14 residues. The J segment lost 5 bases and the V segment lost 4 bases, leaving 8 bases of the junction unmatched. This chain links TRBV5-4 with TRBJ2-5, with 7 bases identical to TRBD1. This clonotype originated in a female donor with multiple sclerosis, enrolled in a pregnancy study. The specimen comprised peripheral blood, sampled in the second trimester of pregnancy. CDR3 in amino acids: CASSPKQGRETQYF. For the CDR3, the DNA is TGTGCCAGCAGCCCAAAACAGGGGCGGGAGACCCAGTACTTC. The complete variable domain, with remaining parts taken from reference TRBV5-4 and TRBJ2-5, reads ETGVTQSPTHLIKTRGQQVTLRCSSQSGHNTVSWYQQALGQGPQFIFQYYREEENGRGNFPPRFSGLQFPNYSSELNVNALELDDSALYLCASSPKQGRETQYFGPGTRLLVL.